Listed below are T cell receptor beta chains from one sample, sequenced in a study of Ad26.COV2.S vaccination and SARS-CoV-2 variants. Sequencing was performed with immunoSEQ multiplex PCR; in TCRdb, only in-frame clones are kept and a portion is missing. The sample consists of 400,000 or so clones, around 85% of them appearing once. Sequencing was performed on peripheral blood, taken in a trial of Ad26.COV2.S vaccine versus placebo. These TCRs come from a person aged 18-65 years who received the Ad26.COV2.S COVID-19 vaccine or a placebo. CDR3s include the opening cysteine and the closing phenylalanine or tryptophan. D genes are given only for firm matches. Not every row has a clone size; where given, it reads once, few, many or a size class.

. TRBJ1-1 . TRBV13 TGTGCCAGCAGCTTACTAACCGGACAGTTTGAAGCTTTCTTT CASSLLTGQFEAFF
. TRBJ1-2 TRBD1 TRBV4-3 TGCGCCAGCAGCCCGCCGGGACAGGAGGCTAACTATGGCTACACCTTC CASSPPGQEANYGYTF
. TRBJ1-1 . TRBV27 TGTGCCAGCAGTCCACAGCGGGACATGAACACTGAAGCTTTCTTT CASSPQRDMNTEAFF
. TRBJ2-1 TRBD1 TRBV5-5 TGTGCCAGCAGCCCGGGGGACAGGGGGTATTACAATGAGCAGTTCTTC CASSPGDRGYYNEQFF
. TRBJ1-1 . TRBV25-1 TGTGCCAGCAGTGACGGACAGTTGAACACTGAAGCTTTCTTT CASSDGQLNTEAFF
. TRBJ2-3 . TRBV4-1 TGCGCCAGCAGCCTACAACAGCCGGGTACAGATACGCAGTATTTT CASSLQQPGTDTQYF
. TRBJ1-5 TRBD1 TRBV6-1 TGTGCCAGCAGTGACCTCGGACAGGATAGCAATCAGCCCCAGCATTTT CASSDLGQDSNQPQHF
once TRBJ2-7 . TRBV6-5 TGTGCCAGCAGGGAGACAGTGATCTCCTACGAGCAGTACTTC CASRETVISYEQYF
. TRBJ2-3 . TRBV7-2 TGTGCCAGCAGCCCTTCCAGAGTCGATACGCAGTATTTT CASSPSRVDTQYF
. TRBJ1-2 . TRBV6-6 TGTGCCAGCAGTTACCTCAGCGGAGGGGCCTATGGCTACACCTTC CASSYLSGGAYGYTF